The clone carrying this TCR beta chain was recorded only once. The CDR3 loop spans 14 amino acids. Germline loops: CDR1 SEHNR, CDR2 FQNEAQ (reference sequence). V lost 5 bases and J lost 5, with 15 bases in between. The PCR made use of 60 Vbeta and 13 Jbeta primers. Profiling relied on immunoSEQ multiplex PCR, and the TCRdb table lists in-frame clones only, not all of them. Of more than 150,000 clones in the sample, 80% were seen once. This entry belongs to a study of cytomegalovirus exposure and HLA in healthy donors. This receptor was identified in a woman aged 30 to 39 in good health and CMV-seronegative. Input material: PBMCs. This chain links TRBV7-9 with TRBJ1-2, with D unresolved. CDR3 loop: CASSPPGNEYGYTF. The CDR3 region has the DNA TGTGCCAGCAGCCCCCCCGGTAATGAGTATGGCTACACCTTC.